The TCR beta chain under discussion was sequenced for a study of breast tumors, draining lymph nodes, adjacent tissues. Study outcomes and limitations: The lymph node origin of tumor T cells was framed as consistent with a hypothesis, not demonstrated.

Points on this clonotype: Its antigen is still unknown.

The CDR3 length is 14 residues. Germline lookup yields CDR1 SGHTA and CDR2 FQGTGA. The ends were cut back, 2 bases at V and 2 bases at J, with 8 bases in the middle. TCRdb fed the multiplex PCR reads into MiXCR, producing one record per CDR3 protein. The sample has fewer than 200,000 distinct CDR3 sequences; 33% are singletons. The lymph nodes were axillary draining lymph nodes from breast cancer patients. The sequence derives from a female donor with breast cancer. Some clones in this sample may be carry-over from other donors' samples. The rearrangement uses TRBV7-3 and TRBJ2-3; D possibly corresponds to TRBD1 (5 bases). The sequenced sample was axillary lymph node tissue. The CDR3 nucleotides read TGTGCCAGCAGCTTAGGGGCGTACACAGATACGCAGTATTTT. Its protein is CASSLGAYTDTQYF.